These 17 T cell receptor beta chains originate from one sample sequenced in a study of spatial heterogeneity in lung cancer (dated by TCRdb to between 2019 and 2020). According to the study, the label for this sample's time point signals: sample taken at primary tumor resection. TCR sequencing used whole RNA extracted from tumor and nontumor lung tissue, or from cryopreserved PBMC samples, without cell sorting. The library relied on 5' RACE. The sequencer was a NextSeq 500. Using fastp trimming at Q25 and MiXCR clonotype assembly, TCRdb reanalyzed the public sequencing data and kept in-frame beta chains. Rows are combined by CDR3 protein, so each entry shows the most common genes and DNA. For this sample there are 7,000 or so distinct CDR3 sequences; 4.5% to 7% appear just once. The ten largest clones capture approximately 8.8% of the sample. The sample was normal lung tissue next to the tumor, taken at surgery. The receptors were gathered from a female donor with early-stage non-small cell lung cancer.

By sample fraction, this clonotype is medium-sized (0.01 to 0.1%). With the library built for alpha chains, this beta chain is off target and its frequency is not meaningful. This chain connects TRBV29-1 to TRBJ2-7, with a tentative D call TRBD2 (6 bases). The CDR3 runs 13 residues. CDR1 is SQVTM and CDR2 is ANQGSEA in the germline V gene. With 4 bases removed from V and 6 bases from J, the gap between germline ends came to 16 bases. CDR3 nucleotides: TGCAGCGTTGGAAACGGGAGAGTTTCCGAGCAGTACTTC. The encoded protein is CSVGNGRVSEQYF.

This clonotype has ten or more counts. In a library made to pick up alpha chains, this beta chain is a stray read with a size that means little. This chain joins TRBV20-1 and TRBJ2-1, with 8 bases lining up with TRBD2. Trimming removed 1 base from V and 1 base from J; junction bases left unmatched: 6. The CDR3 length is 16 residues. Germline-derived CDR1 and CDR2 are DFQATT and SNEGSKA (reference sequence). This CDR3 reads CSARVGGGKSYNEQFF. CDR3 in DNA: TGCAGTGCTAGAGTTGGCGGGGGGAAATCCTACAATGAGCAGTTCTTC.

In its sample, this clonotype ranks as large. Within a library made for alpha chains, this beta chain is off target, and its count is uninformative. The V call is TRBV3-1, the J call TRBJ2-3; 7 bases fit TRBD2. CDR1 is LGHDT and CDR2 is YNNKEL in the germline V gene (reference sequence). The V segment lost 5 bases and the J segment 5 bases; nucleotides outside the gene matches: 13. This CDR3 contains 16 residues. This CDR3 reads CASSALGGGHEDTQYF. The DNA for the CDR3 is TGTGCCAGCAGCGCCCTGGGGGGAGGGCATGAAGATACGCAGTATTTT.

Concerning this clonotype: Because this beta chain is a stray read in a library intended to capture alpha chains, its abundance should not be given much weight. The chain joins TRBV7-2 to TRBJ2-1; D is perhaps TRBD1 or TRBD2 (6 bases each). The length of the CDR3 is 13 residues. Germline-derived CDR1 and CDR2 are SGHTA and FQGNSA. Trimming removed 5 bases at V and 7 bases at J, with 12 bases between. This CDR3 is CASSSRGGNEQFF. The CDR3 DNA sequence: TGTGCCAGCAGCAGTAGAGGGGGGAATGAGCAGTTCTTC.

This clonotype is termed medium-sized. The library was designed around alpha chains, so this beta chain is a stray read whose abundance carries little weight. V and J are TRBV20-1 and TRBJ2-3, with D possibly being TRBD1 or TRBD2 (5 bases each). The CDR3 has 14 residues. V was clipped by 3 bases and J by 0 bases, with 10 bases between them. CDR1 is DFQATT and CDR2 is SNEGSKA in the germline V gene (reference sequence). The DNA of the CDR3 is TGCAGTGCTAGCACCTGGGACAGCACAGATACGCAGTATTTT. This codes for CSASTWDSTDTQYF.

By frequency in the sample, this clonotype is medium-sized. Because this beta chain is a stray read in a library intended to capture alpha chains, its abundance should not be given much weight. V is TRBV5-6 and J is TRBJ2-2; D not certain. CDR1 is SGHDT, CDR2 YYEEEE, per germline. This CDR3 has 11 amino acids. Trimming took 4 bases from V and 6 from J, leaving 4 bases between them. The CDR3 protein is CASSISGELFF. The CDR3 DNA sequence: TGTGCCAGCAGCATCTCCGGGGAGCTGTTTTTT.

By share of the sample, this clonotype is medium-sized (0.01 to 0.1%). This beta chain is an unintended read in a library built for alpha chains; its size means little. The rearrangement joins TRBV4-1 to TRBJ2-1, with 7 bases fitting TRBD2. The CDR3 sequence is 17 residues long. V trimming: 4 bases; J trimming: 7 bases; junction bases outside the gene matches: 16. Germline values: CDR1 MGHRA, CDR2 YSYEKL. CDR3 nucleotide sequence: TGCGCCAGCAGCCGGGGTGGTCTAGCGGTCCTGGGGAATGAGCAGTTCTTC. Protein sequence: CASSRGGLAVLGNEQFF.

This clonotype is judged medium-sized (0.01 to 0.1%). This beta chain appears as a stray read in a library generated for alpha chains; its size is not informative. This chain joins TRBV7-2 and TRBJ2-1; a possible D gene is TRBD1 (5 bases). The V end lost 2 bases, the J end lost 2 bases, and 10 bases lay between the germline ends. Germline V CDR1 and CDR2: SGHTA, FQGNSA. The CDR3 has 15 amino acids. This chain's CDR3 is CASSLRGAPYNEQFF. The CDR3 coding sequence is TGTGCCAGCAGCTTAAGGGGCGCGCCCTACAATGAGCAGTTCTTC. Drawing the rest from reference TRBV7-2 and TRBJ2-1, the complete variable domain is GAGVSQSPSNKVTEKGKDVELRCDPISGHTALYWYRQSLGQGLEFLIYFQGNSAPDKSGLPSDRFSAERTGGSVSTLTIQRTQQEDSAVYLCASSLRGAPYNEQFFGPGTRLTVL.

Concerning this clonotype: Because this beta chain is a stray read in a library intended to capture alpha chains, its abundance should not be given much weight. The V and J genes are TRBV7-7 and TRBJ2-7, with 8 bases aligning to TRBD2. CDR3 length: 13 residues. Germline values: CDR1 SSHAT, CDR2 FNYEAQ (reference sequence). Trimming cost V 5 bases and J 5 bases; bases outside gene matches: 5. Here the CDR3 reads CASSEGLVHEQYF. The CDR3 region has the DNA TGTGCCAGCAGCGAGGGACTAGTCCACGAGCAGTACTTC.

This clonotype has a count of ten or more. With the library built for alpha chains, this beta chain is off target and its frequency is not meaningful. The gene calls are TRBV6-1 and TRBJ2-7; TRBD2 matches at 7 bases. The ends lost 2 bases at V and 7 bases at J; junction bases unmatched: 8. The V gene's germline CDR1 is MNHNS and CDR2 SASEGT. The CDR3 is made up of 14 amino acids. The CDR3 is CASSEYHPRGEQYF. CDR3 DNA sequence: TGTGCCAGCAGTGAATACCACCCGCGGGGGGAGCAGTACTTC.

This clonotype occurred many times. A library made for alpha chains picked up this beta chain off target, so its size means little. The rearrangement links TRBV6-5 to TRBJ2-3; 9 nucleotides match TRBD2. J lost 5 bases, V lost 5 bases, and 8 bases had no gene match. The CDR3 consists of 15 residues. The germline gives CDR1 MNHEY, CDR2 SVGAGI. The CDR3 nucleotides are TGTGCCAGCAGTCGTAGCGGGAGAGAGGAAGATACGCAGTATTTT. Its protein is CASSRSGREEDTQYF.

This clonotype is classed as medium-sized (0.01 to 0.1%). This beta chain lies outside the target of a library built for alpha chains; its clone size means little. The rearrangement uses TRBV5-4 and TRBJ2-5; D might be TRBD1 (5 bases). V was clipped by 1 base and J by 4 bases, with 8 bases between them. Germline V gives CDR1 SGHNT, CDR2 YYREEE (reference sequence). CDR3 size: 13 residues. DNA of the CDR3: TGTGCCAGCAGCTTGAATAGGGGAGAGACCCAGTACTTC. This translates into CASSLNRGETQYF.

This clonotype was found many times. This beta chain is an off-target read within a library intended for alpha chains, so its frequency means little. The chain combines TRBV24-1 with TRBJ2-1, with D perhaps assigned TRBD1 or TRBD2 (6 bases each). There are 13 residues in the CDR3. V shed 4 bases and J shed 10 bases, with 13 bases lying between them. Germline V gives CDR1 KGHDR, CDR2 SFDVKD. The CDR3 bases are TGTGCCACCAGTGAACTACAGGGAGGAGAGCAGTTCTTC. It encodes CATSELQGGEQFF.

About this clonotype: Because this beta chain is a stray read in a library intended to capture alpha chains, its abundance should not be given much weight. The chain's CDR3 is CASSDDRQRATDTQYF. Written as DNA, the CDR3 is TGCGCCAGCAGTGACGATCGTCAGCGGGCCACAGATACGCAGTATTTT. The gene calls are TRBV10-2 and TRBJ2-3; maybe TRBD2 (6 bases). The CDR3 runs 16 residues. Germline V gene lookup returns CDR1 WSHSY and CDR2 SAAADI. Trimming stripped 3 bases from V and 2 bases from J, with 15 bases between.

This clonotype is large. Because the library targeted alpha chains, this beta chain is an off-target read whose size means little. The chain joins TRBV12-3 or TRBV12-4 to TRBJ1-5; D unclear. The CDR3 spans 13 residues. The germline V and J ends were trimmed by 3 bases and 7 bases, with 10 bases remaining between them. The CDR3 region is CASSFSVRQPQHF. The CDR3 nucleotides are TGTGCCAGCAGTTTTTCCGTAAGGCAGCCCCAGCATTTT.

This clonotype came up many times. A library prepared for alpha chains yielded this beta chain as an off-target read; its size is of little meaning. J is TRBJ2-1 and V is TRBV7-8; D remains unclear. V gave up 1 base and J gave up 0 bases, with 10 bases separating them. CDR1 is SGHVS and CDR2 is FQNEAQ in the germline V gene. The CDR3 sequence is 16 residues long. The CDR3 nucleotides are TGTGCCAGCAGCTTAGTGGGAATGAGCTCCTACAATGAGCAGTTCTTC. Its translation is CASSLVGMSSYNEQFF.

This clonotype was seen a handful of times. Since it is a stray read in a library aimed at alpha chains, this beta chain has a size that is not meaningful. V is TRBV7-9 and J is TRBJ2-7; 8 positions match TRBD2. V was clipped by 8 bases and J by 6 bases; unmatched bases: 15. CDR1 SEHNR and CDR2 FQNEAQ come from the germline V gene (reference sequence). The CDR3 covers 15 residues. The CDR3 nucleotides are TGTGCCAGCTCTCCCCATCCCGGGACTAGTGGCGAGCAGTACTTC. It codes for CASSPHPGTSGEQYF.